Listed here are 21 T cell receptor beta chains from one sample, sequenced in a study of vaccination effects on CD4 cells after COVID-19. Antigen-specific CD4+ T cells expanded by the ViraFEST assay with viral peptide pools were then sequenced. Cells that had been cultured for less than 13 days were the source of isolated CD4+ T cells. According to PCR results, the person was infected with SARS-CoV-2 between March and December 2020. Produced via immunoSEQ multiplex PCR; TCRdb's table is partial and in-frame only. The table includes around 30,000 clones, 77% detected once. No antigen has been assigned to these receptors. Sequences were derived from CD4+ T cells from PBMCs cultured with HCoV-NL63 spike peptides, sampled before COVID-19 vaccination. Source of these receptors: a human donor who had a prior SARS-CoV-2 infection.

This clone was detected once. The chain combines TRBV20-1 with TRBJ2-3; TRBD2 might be the D (5 bases). The CDR3 is 15 residues long. Trimming removed 3 bases from V and 4 bases from J, with 17 bases in between. From germline, CDR1 is DFQATT and CDR2 SNEGSKA (reference sequence). The CDR3 DNA reads TGCAGTGCTAGTCAAGCGGACCCGAGGGCAGATACGCAGTATTTT. It encodes CSASQADPRADTQYF.

V and J are TRBV15 and TRBJ1-6; the match to TRBD1 covers 7 bases. The V gene end was trimmed by 1 base and the J gene end by 9 bases; junction bases not matched to a gene: 0. CDR1 and CDR2 from the germline V gene are LNHNV and YYDKDF (reference sequence). CDR3 size: 13 residues. CDR3 DNA: TGTGCCACCAGCAGAGGACAGGGTTCACCCCTCCACTTT. As protein: CATSRGQGSPLHF.

The CDR3 reads CASSVEPGGFAEAFF. The CDR3 DNA reads as TGTGCCAGCAGCGTAGAACCAGGGGGCTTCGCTGAAGCTTTCTTT. The J gene is TRBJ1-1, the V gene TRBV9, with 8 bases matching TRBD1. The CDR3 is 15 residues long. V shed 0 bases and J 6 bases; nucleotides not matched to a gene: 7. CDR1 and CDR2 from the germline V gene are SGDLS and YYNGEE.

In its sample, this clone was seen once. The chain joins TRBV11-3 to TRBJ2-5; the D is unclear. CDR1 and CDR2 from the germline V gene are SGHNT and YENEEA. Between the trimmed V and J ends, which lost 5 bases and 3 bases, there was a span of 4 bases. The CDR3 extends over 11 amino acids. The CDR3 protein is CASSPKETQYF. CDR3 nucleotides: TGTGCCAGCAGCCCGAAAGAGACCCAGTACTTC.

The V and J genes are TRBV15 and TRBJ1-5; 10 bases fit TRBD1. V gave up 3 bases and J gave up 1 base; unmatched junction bases: 3. Per the germline V gene, CDR1 is LNHNV and CDR2 is YYDKDF (reference sequence). The CDR3 is 16 amino acids. DNA of the CDR3: TGTGCCACCAGCAGGTTGACAGGGGGCAGCAATCAGCCCCAGCATTTT. Residues: CATSRLTGGSNQPQHF.

The chain joins TRBV30 to TRBJ1-2; possible D gene TRBD1, 6 bases. Germline values: CDR1 GTSNPN, CDR2 SVGIG (reference sequence). The CDR3 loop spans 14 amino acids. Trimming cost V 0 bases and J 7 bases, with 15 bases left between them. The CDR3 sequence: CAWSVLNRESGYTF. CDR3 sequence (DNA): TGTGCCTGGAGTGTGTTAAACAGGGAGAGTGGCTACACCTTC.

The genes are TRBV4-1 and TRBJ2-5, with D unclear. V lost 4 bases, J lost 4 bases, and 13 bases lay in between. The CDR3 is 14 residues long. Germline lookup yields CDR1 MGHRA and CDR2 YSYEKL. The CDR3: CASSRIGVGETQYF. CDR3 nucleotides: TGCGCCAGCAGCCGGATAGGCGTAGGAGAGACCCAGTACTTC.

This clone was detected only once. The chain is built from TRBV9 and TRBJ2-5; D unresolved. CDR1 SGDLS and CDR2 YYNGEE come from the germline V gene. V shed 2 bases and J shed 1 base, with 6 bases lying between them. This CDR3 has 13 amino acids. CDR3 DNA sequence: TGTGCCAGCAGCGTTATACCCCAAGAGACCCAGTACTTC. This sequence encodes CASSVIPQETQYF.

The genes are TRBV9 and TRBJ2-1; weak D call: TRBD2 (6 bases). CDR1 and CDR2 from the germline V gene are SGDLS and YYNGEE. This CDR3 has 16 residues. Trimming removed 3 bases at V and 3 bases at J, with 16 bases between. CDR3 nucleotides: TGTGCCAGCAGCGCCCAACCCAGACTAGACTACAATGAGCAGTTCTTC. As protein: CASSAQPRLDYNEQFF.

The chain is built from TRBV15 and TRBJ2-7; 9 bases map to TRBD1. The CDR3 sequence is 18 residues long. With 0 bases clipped from V and 4 bases from J, the junction kept 13 bases outside the gene matches. CDR1 and CDR2 (germline): LNHNV, YYDKDF (reference sequence). CDR3 amino acids: CATSREGGVGQGLYEQYF. In DNA form, the CDR3 reads TGTGCCACCAGCAGAGAGGGGGGAGTTGGACAGGGGTTATACGAGCAGTACTTC.

The chain is built from TRBV20-1 and TRBJ2-1; 12 positions agree with TRBD2. Germline CDR1 and CDR2: DFQATT and SNEGSKA (reference sequence). The V and J ends lost 3 bases and 7 bases, in that order; junction bases with no gene match: 10. This CDR3 region has 16 residues. CDR3 in amino acids: CSASLPSGRAGNEQFF. The DNA for the CDR3 is TGCAGTGCTAGTTTGCCTAGCGGGAGGGCGGGGAATGAGCAGTTCTTC.

This clone was found a few times. This chain uses TRBV28 with TRBJ2-7; 10 nucleotides align to TRBD1. The CDR3 spans 14 residues. The germline CDR1 and CDR2 sequences are MDHEN and SYDVKM. Losses at the gene ends were 6 bases for V and 5 bases for J; bases not matched to a gene: 7. The CDR3 region is CASSSGTGAHEQYF. CDR3 nucleotide sequence: TGTGCCAGCAGCTCCGGGACAGGGGCACACGAGCAGTACTTC. Supplemented by reference TRBV28 and TRBJ2-7, the full variable domain reads DVKVTQSSRYLVKRTGEKVFLECVQDMDHENMFWYRQDPGLGLRLIYFSYDVKMKEKGDIPEGYSVSREKKERFSLILESASTNQTSMYLCASSSGTGAHEQYFGPGTRLTVT.

The chain carries TRBV6-5 and TRBJ2-7; no clear D. Between the trimmed V and J ends, which lost 7 bases and 2 bases, there was a span of 18 bases. CDR1 is MNHEY and CDR2 is SVGAGI in the germline V gene. This CDR3 is built from 15 residues. Here the CDR3 DNA reads TGTGCCAGCACCAAGCCGTTTGAAGGTACCTACGAGCAGTACTTC. Translating it yields CASTKPFEGTYEQYF.

The gene calls are TRBV6-5 and TRBJ2-5; D might be TRBD1 (6 bases). V was clipped by 4 bases and J by 5 bases, with 14 bases between them. The length of the CDR3 is 14 residues. CDR1 and CDR2 from the germline V gene are MNHEY and SVGAGI. The CDR3: CASSSRAGVETQYF. CDR3 in DNA: TGTGCCAGCAGTTCCCGAGCAGGGGTGGAGACCCAGTACTTC.

The chain employs TRBV5-6 and TRBJ2-3, with D possibly being TRBD1 or TRBD2 (5 bases each). Germline CDR1 SGHDT, CDR2 YYEEEE. With 4 bases removed from V and 2 bases from J, the gap between germline ends came to 17 bases. The CDR3 contains 16 residues. CDR3 in amino acids: CASSATGAYNTDTQYF. DNA of the CDR3: TGTGCCAGCAGCGCCACCGGGGCTTATAACACAGATACGCAGTATTTT.

This clone came up once. J is TRBJ2-1 and V is TRBV2; tentative D call: TRBD2 (7 bases). CDR3 length equals 13 residues. Germline CDR1 reads SNHLY; CDR2 reads FYNNEI. The CDR3 reads CARGAGQSNEQFF. As DNA, the CDR3 is TGTGCTCGGGGGGCTGGCCAGAGCAATGAGCAGTTCTTC.

This chain connects TRBV5-1 to TRBJ2-1; the match to TRBD2 covers 9 bases. CDR3 length equals 16 residues. Germline assignment: CDR1 SGHRS and CDR2 YFSETQ. Trimming at V came to 0 bases and at J to 6 bases, leaving 7 bases not matched to a gene. The CDR3 loop is CASSLGFSGSFNEQFF. The DNA for the CDR3 is TGCGCCAGCAGCTTGGGTTTTAGCGGGAGTTTCAATGAGCAGTTCTTC. Drawing the rest from reference TRBV5-1 and TRBJ2-1, the complete variable domain is KAGVTQTPRYLIKTRGQQVTLSCSPISGHRSVSWYQQTPGQGLQFLFEYFSETQRNKGNFPGRFSGRQFSNSRSEMNVSTLELGDSALYLCASSLGFSGSFNEQFFGPGTRLTVL.

V and J are TRBV15 and TRBJ1-4, with D unclear. The CDR3 is 15 amino acids. Germline V CDR1 and CDR2: LNHNV, YYDKDF (reference sequence). Deletions cut 0 bases from V and 8 bases from J, with 13 bases between. The CDR3 protein is CATSRDPRPGEKLFF. DNA for the CDR3: TGTGCCACCAGCAGAGATCCCAGACCGGGGGAAAAACTGTTTTTT.

The chain carries TRBV5-6 and TRBJ1-2; D remains unclear. The germline CDR1 and CDR2 sequences are SGHDT and YYEEEE. Trimming shortened V by 6 bases and J by 12 bases, and 24 bases separated the two germline ends. This CDR3 spans 14 amino acids. CDR3 residues: CASTSDAMDGLNTF. CDR3 bases: TGTGCCAGCACCTCCGACGCCATGGACGGCTTAAACACCTTC. The full variable domain, completed using reference TRBV5-6 and TRBJ1-2, is DAGVTQSPTHLIKTRGQQVTLRCSPKSGHDTVSWYQQALGQGPQFIFQYYEEEERQRGNFPDRFSGHQFPNYSSELNVNALLLGDSALYLCASTSDAMDGLNTFGSGTRLTVV.

This clone turned up a few times. J is TRBJ1-2 and V is TRBV7-2; D might be TRBD1 (6 bases). Trimming pared 0 bases from V and 3 bases from J, leaving 8 bases between. The CDR3 length is 14 residues. Germline V gives CDR1 SGHTA, CDR2 FQGNSA. DNA for the CDR3: TGTGCCAGCAGCTTAGCGGCAGGGGACTATGGCTACACCTTC. It translates to CASSLAAGDYGYTF. Full variable domain (missing parts from reference TRBV7-2 and TRBJ1-2): GAGVSQSPSNKVTEKGKDVELRCDPISGHTALYWYRQSLGQGLEFLIYFQGNSAPDKSGLPSDRFSAERTGGSVSTLTIQRTQQEDSAVYLCASSLAAGDYGYTFGSGTRLTVV.

For the CDR3, the DNA is TGTGCCAGCAGCTTGGTTGCAGGGCTAAACATTCAGTACTTC. Its translation is CASSLVAGLNIQYF. V is TRBV5-8 and J is TRBJ2-4; a weak D match, TRBD1 (5 bases). Between the trimmed V and J ends, which lost 0 bases and 6 bases, there was a span of 10 bases. Germline CDR1 SGHTS, CDR2 YDEGEE. This CDR3 has 14 amino acids.